The rows below give T cell receptor beta chains drawn from one sample of a study of T cells after yellow fever vaccination. One entry per CDR3 protein, called by TCRdb with MiXCR from the 5' RACE reads. The table shows some 350,000 distinct CDR3 sequences, with approximately 10% occurring only once. The sample consisted of PBMCs, taken on the day of the first yellow fever vaccination. These receptors all come from a man between 18 and 29 years old who received the YFV17D yellow fever vaccine. Both conserved end residues are part of each CDR3. Each record gives: CDR3 DNA, CDR3 protein, V gene, D gene, clone size, CDR3 length, J gene. D genes are given only for firm matches. Some rows mark clone size as missing; the rest say once, few, many or name a class of expanded clone.

TGTGCCTGGACGTTAGGGCCGGCGGAGCAGTTCTTC	CAWTLGPAEQFF	TRBV30	NA	few	12	TRBJ2-1
TGTGCCACCAGTGACACCGGGACTAGCGGGGACCCTTATACGCAGTATTTT	CATSDTGTSGDPYTQYF	TRBV24-1	TRBD2	NA	17	TRBJ2-3
TGTGCCTGGAGGGGGCAGGGGGCTGGAACTGAAGCTTTCTTT	CAWRGQGAGTEAFF	TRBV30	TRBD1	few	14	TRBJ1-1
TGTGCCAGCAGTTTTGTTTCCACAGATACGCAGTATTTT	CASSFVSTDTQYF	TRBV7-2	NA	many	13	TRBJ2-3
TGTGCCAGCAGCTTAGTATGGCCTTCTAGAAGTCAGCCCCAGCATTTT	CASSLVWPSRSQPQHF	TRBV7-8	NA	many	16	TRBJ1-5
TGTGCCAGCAGCTTTGGTAGCGGGGAGGGTGGGCAGTTCTTC	CASSFGSGEGGQFF	TRBV11-2	TRBD2	few	14	TRBJ2-1
TGTGCCAGCAGCCCTATCCGGGGGAGCAATCAGCCCCAGCATTTT	CASSPIRGSNQPQHF	TRBV7-2	NA	many	15	TRBJ1-5
TGTGCCAGCAGTTTATCAACCGCGGCTGGAAACACCATATATTTT	CASSLSTAAGNTIYF	TRBV27	NA	NA	15	TRBJ1-3
TGTGCCAGCAGCGTAGGTACAGCCTCTGGAAACACCATATATTTT	CASSVGTASGNTIYF	TRBV9	NA	many	15	TRBJ1-3
TGTGCCAGCAGCTTAGCGATTAGGGCCACTGAAGCTTTCTTT	CASSLAIRATEAFF	TRBV7-2	NA	many	14	TRBJ1-1
TGTGCCAGCAGCTTTACCGGGACTAGCGGGGGGAAAGACAATGAGCAGTTCTTC	CASSFTGTSGGKDNEQFF	TRBV11-2	TRBD2	NA	18	TRBJ2-1
TGTGCCAGCAGCTTTGTCACCTCTGGAAACACCATATATTTT	CASSFVTSGNTIYF	TRBV7-9	NA	NA	14	TRBJ1-3
TGCAGCGTTGAAGAGGGCCCGACAGGGTTCTGGGAAGTAGATGAGCAGTTCTTC	CSVEEGPTGFWEVDEQFF	TRBV29-1	TRBD1	NA	18	TRBJ2-1
TGTGCCAGCAGCTTAGGATGGCAGGGGAGGGATGAGCAGTTCTTC	CASSLGWQGRDEQFF	TRBV7-9	NA	NA	15	TRBJ2-1
TGCAGTGCTCGACAGGGCTGGAACGAGCAGTACTTC	CSARQGWNEQYF	TRBV20-1	TRBD1	NA	12	TRBJ2-7
TGCGCCAGCAGCTTGCAGTCGCGCAGCTACACCTTC	CASSLQSRSYTF	TRBV5-1	NA	many	12	TRBJ1-2
TGTGCCAGCAGTGCCGGAAGGGCAGGACAGTACAGCGGCTTC	CASSAGRAGQYSGF	TRBV2	NA	many	14	TRBJ2-5
TGTGCCAGCAGCCAAGAGTACGGACCCTACGAGCAGTACTTC	CASSQEYGPYEQYF	TRBV14	NA	few	14	TRBJ2-7
TGTGCCAGCAGCCCTCTAGCGGGGGTCTCCTACGAGCAGTACTTC	CASSPLAGVSYEQYF	TRBV11-2	TRBD2	few	15	TRBJ2-7
TGTGCCAGTGCCCCTAGCGGGGGCCTCGCGGATACGCAGTATTTT	CASAPSGGLADTQYF	TRBV19	TRBD2	many	15	TRBJ2-3
TGTGCCAGCAGCTCTGGACATGCTGGGGCCAACGTCCTGACTTTC	CASSSGHAGANVLTF	TRBV7-3	NA	few	15	TRBJ2-6
TGCGCCAGCAACCCCCTGGGGGCGGGTGAGCAGTTCTTC	CASNPLGAGEQFF	TRBV5-1	NA	NA	13	TRBJ2-1
TGTGCCAGCAGCCTTAGCGGGGGGCCCCCAGAGACCCAGTACTTC	CASSLSGGPPETQYF	TRBV7-9	TRBD2	few	15	TRBJ2-5
TGTGCCAGCAGTTTGGTTGGACAGGGGGATCAGCCCCAGCATTTT	CASSLVGQGDQPQHF	TRBV28	TRBD1	few	15	TRBJ1-5
TGTGCCAGCAGCTCCACTATAGGGGCCCTGGGCTCACCCCTCCACTTT	CASSSTIGALGSPLHF	TRBV6-1	NA	few	16	TRBJ1-6
TGTGCCAGCAGCCAGGGGACAGGTGTATATGGCTACACCTTC	CASSQGTGVYGYTF	TRBV7-2	TRBD1	few	14	TRBJ1-2
TGTGCCAGCAAGGGACAGGGGGTTGGGGATGAAGCTTTCTTT	CASKGQGVGDEAFF	TRBV6-1	TRBD1	NA	14	TRBJ1-1
TGTGCTAGTGGTAGCCCATCGGACAGGGAGTTAAGGTCTTATGGCTACACCTTC	CASGSPSDRELRSYGYTF	TRBV12-5	TRBD1	NA	18	TRBJ1-2
TGTGCCAGCAGTCGGGAGGCTGGAGGCTACGAGCAGTACTTC	CASSREAGGYEQYF	TRBV5-6	TRBD2	few	14	TRBJ2-7
TGTGCCAGCAGCTTTCGACAGCCCTCCTACGAGCAGTACTTC	CASSFRQPSYEQYF	TRBV7-2	NA	few	14	TRBJ2-7
TGTGCCAGCAGCATATCTATCACCGGGACGACAAGGGACGAGCAGTACTTC	CASSISITGTTRDEQYF	TRBV7-2	NA	NA	17	TRBJ2-7
TGTGCCAGCAGTCCCCAGACTAGCGGGGGGGCCAGAGATACGCAGTATTTT	CASSPQTSGGARDTQYF	TRBV12-3/TRBV12-4	TRBD2	NA	17	TRBJ2-3
TGTGCCAGCAGCTTAGCGGGCGCACTCGAGCAGTTCTTC	CASSLAGALEQFF	TRBV13	NA	NA	13	TRBJ2-1
TGTGCCAGTACTCTACCCGGGACAGGGGCCGTTCAGCCCCAGCATTTT	CASTLPGTGAVQPQHF	TRBV19	TRBD1	few	16	TRBJ1-5
TGCAGCGTTGAAGGACAGGGCCTCACAGATACGCAGTATTTT	CSVEGQGLTDTQYF	TRBV29-1	TRBD1	NA	14	TRBJ2-3
TGTGCCAGCAGTACTGGGGCCAACGTCCTGACTTTC	CASSTGANVLTF	TRBV6-2/TRBV6-3	NA	many	12	TRBJ2-6
TGTGCCAGCAGCTTAGAACTAGCTGATGAGCAGTTCTTC	CASSLELADEQFF	TRBV7-2	NA	many	13	TRBJ2-1
TGCGCCAGCAGCCAAGATCGGCAGCAGGGGAACACTGAAGCTTTCTTT	CASSQDRQQGNTEAFF	TRBV4-1	NA	few	16	TRBJ1-1
TGTGCCAGCAGCCAAGGACAAGCGGGGGGTTACAATGAGCAGTTCTTC	CASSQGQAGGYNEQFF	TRBV7-6	TRBD2	NA	16	TRBJ2-1
TGCGCCAGCAGCCAAGATAGGTGGGACAAGATGAACACTGAAGCTTTCTTT	CASSQDRWDKMNTEAFF	TRBV4-3	NA	NA	17	TRBJ1-1
TGTGTCGTGGGGTGGGGCACCGGGGAGCTGTTTTTT	CVVGWGTGELFF	TRBV7-3	NA	NA	12	TRBJ2-2
TGTGCCAGCAGCTTAGGGTCGCAGGGCCATGAGCAGTTCTTC	CASSLGSQGHEQFF	TRBV7-2	NA	NA	14	TRBJ2-1
TGCGCCAGCAGCCAAGAAGGAGGGATCTCTGGGGCCAACGTCCTGACTTTC	CASSQEGGISGANVLTF	TRBV4-3	NA	few	17	TRBJ2-6
TGTGCCAGCAGCCCACAGGGGGCTAACAATCAGCCCCAGCATTTT	CASSPQGANNQPQHF	TRBV7-2	TRBD1	few	15	TRBJ1-5
TGTGCCAGCAGCTTAGCTTACGGGGAGTACTTC	CASSLAYGEYF	TRBV7-8	NA	few	11	TRBJ2-5
TGTGCCAGCAGCCCGAGGGCCCTAGGAACCGGGGAGCTGTTTTTT	CASSPRALGTGELFF	TRBV5-5	NA	NA	15	TRBJ2-2
TGTGCCAGCAGAACCGGGACTAGCAACACCGGGGAGCTGTTTTTT	CASRTGTSNTGELFF	TRBV2	TRBD2	NA	15	TRBJ2-2
TGCGCCAGCAGCTTGATCGGGACAGGGTTGGACGAGCAGTACTTC	CASSLIGTGLDEQYF	TRBV5-1	TRBD1	NA	15	TRBJ2-7
TGTGCCAGCAGCTTCACAGAATTTAATGAAAAACTGTTTTTT	CASSFTEFNEKLFF	TRBV7-9	NA	NA	14	TRBJ1-4
TGCAGTGCTAGAGATCGGCAGGATCTGGGGTACGAGCAGTACTTC	CSARDRQDLGYEQYF	TRBV20-1	NA	few	15	TRBJ2-7
TGTGCCAGCAGCCAAGATATCGGGGGGTACAATGAGCAGTTCTTC	CASSQDIGGYNEQFF	TRBV4-2	TRBD2	few	15	TRBJ2-1